The entry below gives a single T cell receptor beta chain sequence along with its context. Its specificity is not known. Clones were read by immunoSEQ multiplex PCR, and TCRdb kept only the in-frame ones, dropping some. The sample has about 130,000 clones, 90% seen once; the top ten hold around 7%. The sample belongs to a study of T cell responses to AZD1222 COVID-19 vaccine. Study-level findings and limits: Unmutated regions of variants are reportedly targeted by nearly half of spike-specific TCRs. At study baseline, merely about 6 AZD1222 recipients were seropositive.

Germline lookup yields CDR1 LNHDA and CDR2 SQIVND (reference sequence). V trimming: 7 bases; J trimming: 0 bases; junction bases outside the gene matches: 5. The CDR3 runs to 14 residues. Source: peripheral blood, taken on day 0 of AZD1222 vaccination. V and J are TRBV19 and TRBJ2-7, with 8 bases lining up with TRBD1. This clonotype was obtained from an adult in good health. Here the CDR3 reads CASNHRGSSYEQYF. The CDR3 coding sequence is TGTGCCAGTAACCACAGGGGGAGCTCCTACGAGCAGTACTTC.